The present T cell receptor (beta chain) was sequenced within a study of T cells after somatic rescue of genetic block. Assay used: immunoSEQ multiplex PCR; TCRdb lists only in-frame clones, some missing. The repertoire consists of approximately 65,000 clones, with approximately 90% occurring once and the leading ten covering 2.5% to 3.5%. The source material was peripheral blood mononuclear cells (PBMCs). The TCR comes from a man in his forties or fifties.

Here the CDR3 DNA reads TGTGCCAGCTCACCACCGGGACAACTTACCTACGAGCAGTACTTC. It encodes CASSPPGQLTYEQYF. The V call is TRBV18, the J call TRBJ2-7; possibly TRBD1 for D (6 bases). Germline values: CDR1 KGHSH, CDR2 LQKENI. The ends were cut back, 0 bases at V and 2 bases at J, with 11 bases in the middle. The length of the CDR3 is 15 residues. The full variable domain, completed using reference TRBV18 and TRBJ2-7, is NAGVMQNPRHLVRRRGQEARLRCSPMKGHSHVYWYRQLPEEGLKFMVYLQKENIIDESGMPKERFSAEFPKEGPSILRIQQVVRGDSAAYFCASSPPGQLTYEQYFGPGTRLTVT.